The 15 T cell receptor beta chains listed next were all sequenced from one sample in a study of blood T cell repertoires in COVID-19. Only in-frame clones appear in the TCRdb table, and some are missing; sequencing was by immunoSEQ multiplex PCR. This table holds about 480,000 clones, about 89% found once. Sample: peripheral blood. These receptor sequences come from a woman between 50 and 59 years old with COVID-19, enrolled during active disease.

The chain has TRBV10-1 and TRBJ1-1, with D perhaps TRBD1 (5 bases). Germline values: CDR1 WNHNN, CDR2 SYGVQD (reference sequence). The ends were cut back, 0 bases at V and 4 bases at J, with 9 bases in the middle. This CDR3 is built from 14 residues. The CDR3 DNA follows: TGCGCCAGCAGTGAGTCTGGGGCGCGCACTGAAGCTTTCTTT. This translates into CASSESGARTEAFF.

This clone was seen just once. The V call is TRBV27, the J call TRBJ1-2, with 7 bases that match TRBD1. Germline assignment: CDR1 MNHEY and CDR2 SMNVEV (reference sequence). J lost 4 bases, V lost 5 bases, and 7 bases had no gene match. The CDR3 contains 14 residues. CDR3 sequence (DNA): TGTGCCAGCAGTGTAGGAGGGGGCGGCTATGGCTACACCTTC. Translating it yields CASSVGGGGYGYTF.

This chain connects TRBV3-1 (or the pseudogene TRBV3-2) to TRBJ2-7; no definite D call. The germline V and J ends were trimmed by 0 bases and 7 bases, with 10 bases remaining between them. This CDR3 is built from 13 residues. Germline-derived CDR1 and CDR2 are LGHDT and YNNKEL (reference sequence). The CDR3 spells CASSQDPPREQYF. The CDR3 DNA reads TGTGCCAGCAGCCAAGATCCGCCGAGGGAGCAGTACTTC.

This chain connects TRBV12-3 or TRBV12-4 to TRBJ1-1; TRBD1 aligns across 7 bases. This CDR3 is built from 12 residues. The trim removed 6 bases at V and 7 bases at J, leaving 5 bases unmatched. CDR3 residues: CASRTGLSEAFF. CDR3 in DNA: TGTGCCAGCAGGACAGGGTTAAGTGAAGCTTTCTTT.

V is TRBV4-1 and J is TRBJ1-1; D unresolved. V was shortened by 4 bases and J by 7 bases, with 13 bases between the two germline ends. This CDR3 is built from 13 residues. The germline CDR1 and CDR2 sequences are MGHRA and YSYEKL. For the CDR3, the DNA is TGCGCCAGCAGCCTTTACCGAGCAGGTGAAGCTTTCTTT. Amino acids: CASSLYRAGEAFF.

The CDR3 DNA reads as TGTGCCACCAGTGATCCCAGACTTTGGGGCTACACCTTC. Translated, it gives CATSDPRLWGYTF. This chain connects TRBV24-1 to TRBJ1-2, with D uncertain. This CDR3 region has 13 residues. V was pared by 3 bases and J by 8 bases, with 12 bases between. Germline CDR1 is KGHDR and CDR2 is SFDVKD.

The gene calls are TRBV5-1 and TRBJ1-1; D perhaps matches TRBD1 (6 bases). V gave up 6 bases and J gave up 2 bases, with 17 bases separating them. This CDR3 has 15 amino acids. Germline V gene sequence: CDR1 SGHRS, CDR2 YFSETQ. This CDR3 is CASTSSGGYNTEAFF. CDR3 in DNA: TGCGCCAGCACCTCTTCGGGGGGCTACAACACTGAAGCTTTCTTT.

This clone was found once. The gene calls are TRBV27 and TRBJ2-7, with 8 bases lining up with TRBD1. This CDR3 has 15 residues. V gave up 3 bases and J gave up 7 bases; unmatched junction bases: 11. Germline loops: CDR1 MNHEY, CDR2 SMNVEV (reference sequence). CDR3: CASSFLGQGNEEQYF. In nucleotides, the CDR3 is TGTGCCAGCAGTTTTCTTGGACAGGGCAACGAAGAGCAGTACTTC.

This CDR3 is CASSLSSETQYF. The CDR3 nucleotides read TGTGCCAGCAGTTTATCGTCGGAGACCCAGTACTTC. The rearrangement uses TRBV28 and TRBJ2-5; D unclear. The germline V gene encodes CDR1 MDHEN and CDR2 SYDVKM. The length of the CDR3 is 12 residues. V was pared by 1 base and J by 5 bases, with 5 bases between.

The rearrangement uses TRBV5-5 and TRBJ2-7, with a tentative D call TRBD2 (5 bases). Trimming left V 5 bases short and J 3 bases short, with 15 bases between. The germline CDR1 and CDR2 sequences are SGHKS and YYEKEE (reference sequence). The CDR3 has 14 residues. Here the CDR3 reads CASRPGLGIYEQYF. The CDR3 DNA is TGTGCCAGCAGACCAGGACTTGGGATCTACGAGCAGTACTTC. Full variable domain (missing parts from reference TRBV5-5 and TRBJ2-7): DAGVTQSPTHLIKTRGQQVTLRCSPISGHKSVSWYQQVLGQGPQFIFQYYEKEERGRGNFPDRFSARQFPNYSSELNVNALLLGDSALYLCASRPGLGIYEQYFGPGTRLTVT.

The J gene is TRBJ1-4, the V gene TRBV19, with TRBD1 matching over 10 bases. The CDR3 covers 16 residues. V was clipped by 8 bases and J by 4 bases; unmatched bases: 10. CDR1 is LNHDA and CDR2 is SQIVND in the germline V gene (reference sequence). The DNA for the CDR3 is TGTGCCAGTCGTCCCGGGACAGGGGAGGTTAATGAAAAACTGTTTTTT. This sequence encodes CASRPGTGEVNEKLFF. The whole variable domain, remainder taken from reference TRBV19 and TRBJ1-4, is DGGITQSPKYLFRKEGQNVTLSCEQNLNHDAMYWYRQDPGQGLRLIYYSQIVNDFQKGDIAEGYSVSREKKESFPLTVTSAQKNPTAFYLCASRPGTGEVNEKLFFGSGTQLSVL.

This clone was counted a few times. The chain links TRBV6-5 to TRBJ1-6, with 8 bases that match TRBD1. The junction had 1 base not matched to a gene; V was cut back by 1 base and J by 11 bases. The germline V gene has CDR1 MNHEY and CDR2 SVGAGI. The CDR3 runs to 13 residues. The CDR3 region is CASSYLTGAPLHF. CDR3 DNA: TGTGCCAGCAGTTACTTGACAGGGGCACCCCTCCACTTT.

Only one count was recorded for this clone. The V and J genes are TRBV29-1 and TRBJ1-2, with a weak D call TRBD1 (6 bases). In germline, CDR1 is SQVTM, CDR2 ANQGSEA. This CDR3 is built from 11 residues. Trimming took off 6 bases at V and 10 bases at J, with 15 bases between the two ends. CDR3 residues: CSVAQGFDYTF. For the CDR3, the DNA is TGCAGCGTCGCTCAGGGGTTCGACTACACCTTC.

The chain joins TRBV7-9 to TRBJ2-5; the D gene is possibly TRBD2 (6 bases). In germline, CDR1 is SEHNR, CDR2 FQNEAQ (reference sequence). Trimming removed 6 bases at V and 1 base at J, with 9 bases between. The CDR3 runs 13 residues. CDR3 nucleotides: TGTGCCAGCAGGCGGGACTTCCAAGAGACCCAGTACTTC. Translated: CASRRDFQETQYF.

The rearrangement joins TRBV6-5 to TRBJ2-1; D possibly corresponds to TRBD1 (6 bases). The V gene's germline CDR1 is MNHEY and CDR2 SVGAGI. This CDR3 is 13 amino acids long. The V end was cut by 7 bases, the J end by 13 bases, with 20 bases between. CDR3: CASTESGRDIQFF. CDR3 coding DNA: TGTGCCAGCACCGAATCGGGCCGGGACATACAGTTCTTC.